Each of the 3 T cell receptor beta chains below was sequenced from the same sample in a study of T cells in Graves' hyperthyroidism and ophthalmopathy. There were TCR beta CDR3 regions amplified from RNA transcripts. The study used the HTBI primer set for a first-round RT-PCR of the TCR CDR3. TCRdb called the multiplex PCR reads again in MiXCR, with one record for every CDR3 protein. The sample includes fewer than 500,000 distinct CDR3 sequences, around 15% of them seen just once. The sequencing input was blood. The receptors originated from a man between 18 and 29 years old with Graves' ophthalmopathy.

About this clonotype: This may be a read error, as it is one base from a much larger clone. No conserved phenylalanine or tryptophan ends this CDR3, so it is likely a read error. The rearrangement links TRBV12-3 or TRBV12-4 to TRBJ2-7, with D perhaps TRBD1 (6 bases). This CDR3 comprises 12 residues. V was cut by 6 bases and J by 4 bases, with 10 bases left in between. As DNA, the CDR3 is TGTGCCAGCAGCAAGGGGACATACGAGCAGTACCTC. Translating it yields CASSKGTYEQYL.

There are many counts of this clonotype. This chain links TRBV6-1 with TRBJ2-1; 7 positions match TRBD2. CDR3 length: 16 residues. V lost 0 bases, J lost 4 bases, and 6 bases stayed unmatched. From germline, CDR1 is MNHNS and CDR2 SASEGT. The DNA of the CDR3 is TGTGCCAGCAGTGAAGCGCCGCGGGAGCCATACAATGAGCAGTTCTTC. Protein: CASSEAPREPYNEQFF.

The rearrangement joins TRBV12-3 or TRBV12-4 to TRBJ1-1; no definite D call. Trimming took 6 bases from V and 0 from J, leaving 20 bases between them. This CDR3 has 17 amino acids. CDR3 loop: CASSPGTEVGMNTEAFF. DNA for the CDR3: TGTGCCAGCAGCCCCGGAACGGAGGTTGGGATGAACACTGAAGCTTTCTTT.